This T cell receptor (beta chain) comes out of a study of T cell changes during pregnancy in multiple sclerosis. This CDR3 has 14 amino acids. Germline CDR1 MNHEY, CDR2 SVGAGI. V was shortened by 6 bases and J by 5 bases, with 16 bases between the two germline ends. The repertoire was sequenced with immunoSEQ multiplex PCR; TCRdb's copy has only in-frame clones and lacks some. The data contain tens of thousands of clones, 93% of them singletons. The rearrangement uses TRBV6-5 and TRBJ1-1; D not resolved. The TCR was taken from a female donor with multiple sclerosis, enrolled in a pregnancy study. This material consisted of CD4+ T cells from peripheral blood mononuclear cells, taken before pregnancy. The CDR3 protein is CASSPWRVRTEAFF. DNA of the CDR3: TGTGCCAGCAGCCCCTGGAGGGTACGAACTGAAGCTTTCTTT.